This TCR beta chain was sequenced for a study of cytomegalovirus exposure and HLA in healthy donors. Study-wide results and limits: It emerged from a later analysis that several of the most significant clusters appeared to be linked to common viral pathogens.

Germline V lookup: CDR1 LGHNA, CDR2 YNFKEQ. The CDR3 covers 14 residues. V dropped 0 bases and J dropped 6; count of bases not matched to a gene: 4. As for this clone: The target antigen is unknown.

The PCR employed 60 Vbeta primers together with 13 Jbeta primers. Measured with immunoSEQ multiplex PCR; TCRdb has only the in-frame clones, and not every one. The sample carries tens of thousands of clones, 65% to 80% recorded once. The sample taken for sequencing was PBMCs. The clonotype was recovered from a man aged 30-40 years in good health and CMV-seronegative. The chain joins TRBV4-2 to TRBJ1-1; TRBD1 matches at 7 bases. CDR3 nucleotides: TGTGCCAGCAGCCAAGATGTAGGGACAGCTGAAGCTTTCTTT. Its protein is CASSQDVGTAEAFF.